The 16 T cell receptor beta chains below were found in one sample sequenced in a study of T cell repertoires in cytomegalovirus infection. TCRdb re-called the reads with MiXCR, one entry per CDR3 protein. The sample holds approximately 89,000 distinct CDR3 sequences, more than 20% seen once. No antigen is known for these receptors. Material: CD8+ T cells from cultured PBMCs, obtained from culture after CMV antigen stimulation. These TCRs come from a human donor in good health (CMV status not recorded). Some clones in this sample may be carry-over from other donors' samples.

This clonotype has a handful of counts. This chain joins TRBV6-2 or TRBV6-3 and TRBJ2-1, with 12 bases matching TRBD2. Germline CDR1 and CDR2: MNHEY and SVGEGT. Germline trimming cut 6 bases from V and 7 bases from J; bases unmatched to any gene: 7. CDR3 length: 15 amino acids. The CDR3 reads CASRGLAGRGNEQFF. The CDR3 nucleotides read TGTGCCAGCAGAGGACTAGCGGGGAGGGGGAATGAGCAGTTCTTC.

The genes are TRBV5-1 and TRBJ2-1; no firm D call. The CDR3 length is 11 residues. V lost 6 bases and J 5 bases, leaving 6 bases between the germline ends. Germline loops: CDR1 SGHRS, CDR2 YFSETQ. CDR3 amino acids: CASIDHNEQFF. In nucleotides, the CDR3 is TGCGCCAGCATAGACCACAATGAGCAGTTCTTC. Full variable domain (remainder filled in from reference TRBV5-1 and TRBJ2-1): KAGVTQTPRYLIKTRGQQVTLSCSPISGHRSVSWYQQTPGQGLQFLFEYFSETQRNKGNFPGRFSGRQFSNSRSEMNVSTLELGDSALYLCASIDHNEQFFGPGTRLTVL.

V gene TRBV6-5 combines with J gene TRBJ2-2; tentative D call: TRBD2 (5 bases). Germline V gene data show CDR1 as MNHEY and CDR2 as SVGAGI. Deletions cut 2 bases from V and 4 bases from J, with 11 bases between. This CDR3 region has 15 residues. The DNA for the CDR3 is TGTGCCAGCAGTTACCGGACTGCTGGCACCGGGGAGCTGTTTTTT. Translating gives CASSYRTAGTGELFF.

CDR3 in DNA: TGTGCCAGCAGTTTAATCCCGGTCTCTAGCGGGGTGATCTACGAGCAGTACTTC. This codes for CASSLIPVSSGVIYEQYF. The chain has TRBV28 and TRBJ2-7; 9 nucleotides line up with TRBD2. Trimming removed 2 bases from V and 3 bases from J; junction bases left unmatched: 14. The germline CDR1 and CDR2 sequences are MDHEN and SYDVKM. The CDR3 covers 18 residues.

The chain joins TRBV7-9 to TRBJ1-1; D remains unclear. Trimming shortened V by 4 bases and J by 8 bases, and 8 bases separated the two germline ends. The CDR3 totals 11 residues. Germline values: CDR1 SEHNR, CDR2 FQNEAQ (reference sequence). The CDR3: CASSSASEAFF. The DNA for the CDR3 is TGTGCCAGCAGCTCGGCGTCCGAAGCTTTCTTT. Looking up the rest from reference TRBV7-9 and TRBJ1-1 gives the full variable domain: DTGVSQNPRHKITKRGQNVTFRCDPISEHNRLYWYRQTLGQGPEFLTYFQNEAQLEKSRLLSDRFSAERPKGSFSTLEIQRTEQGDSAMYLCASSSASEAFFGQGTRLTVV.

The V gene is TRBV7-9, the J gene TRBJ2-1, with unresolved D. Germline CDR1 is SEHNR and CDR2 is FQNEAQ (reference sequence). The CDR3 length is 14 residues. The V and J ends lost 5 bases and 4 bases respectively, with 12 bases between them. The CDR3 is CASSISWGYNEQFF. The DNA for the CDR3 is TGTGCCAGCAGCATCAGCTGGGGTTACAATGAGCAGTTCTTC.

The gene calls are TRBV18 and TRBJ1-4; 7 positions match TRBD1. Germline V lookup: CDR1 KGHSH, CDR2 LQKENI. Trimming cost V 3 bases and J 8 bases; bases outside gene matches: 12. This CDR3 region has 16 residues. The CDR3 here is CASSPARGVGEEKLFF. In DNA, the CDR3 is TGTGCCAGCTCACCGGCCAGGGGGGTCGGTGAAGAAAAACTGTTTTTT.

As regards this clonotype: One end of the junction fails to match germline, which may point to a read error. The chain couples TRBV7-8 to TRBJ1-5, with 7 bases aligning to TRBD1. Per germline, CDR1 SGHVS and CDR2 FQNEAQ. The CDR3 is 13 amino acids. CDR3 protein: CVSSPTGDQPQHF. Here the CDR3 DNA reads TGTGTCAGCAGCCCTACAGGGGATCAGCCCCAGCATTTT. Using reference TRBV7-8 and TRBJ1-5 for the parts outside the CDR3, the full variable domain is GAGVSQSPRYKVAKRGQDVALRCDPISGHVSLFWYQQALGQGPEFLTYFQNEAQLDKSGLPSDRFFAERPEGSVSTLKIQRTQQEDSAVYLCVSSPTGDQPQHFGDGTRLSIL.

A few counts support this clonotype. The chain is built from TRBV5-1 and TRBJ2-1; D remains unclear. Germline CDR1 and CDR2: SGHRS and YFSETQ. Trimming took off 4 bases at V and 10 bases at J, with 21 bases between the two ends. CDR3 length equals 15 residues. The CDR3 reads CASSPETTFGSEQFF. The DNA of the CDR3 is TGCGCCAGCAGCCCGGAAACCACCTTTGGCTCCGAGCAGTTCTTC.

With regard to this clonotype: A much bigger clone sits one base away, suggesting this may be a read error. CDR3 amino acids: CATSDKIGTGNEKLFF. CDR3 coding DNA: TGTGCCACCAGTGATAAAATCGGGACAGGGAATGAAAAACTGTTTTTT. The chain joins TRBV24-1 to TRBJ1-4; 9 bases are a match to TRBD1. V lost 3 bases to trimming and J lost 5 bases; unmatched junction nucleotides: 6. The CDR3 has 16 residues. Per the germline V gene, CDR1 is KGHDR and CDR2 is SFDVKD.

V usage is TRBV4-3 and J usage is TRBJ2-1; no firm D call. This CDR3 comprises 15 residues. The V gene lost 0 bases and the J gene lost 4 bases, with 10 bases spanning the gap. Germline values: CDR1 LGHNA, CDR2 YSLEER. The CDR3 spells CASSQDKAEYNEQFF. CDR3 DNA: TGCGCCAGCAGCCAAGATAAGGCAGAATACAATGAGCAGTTCTTC.

Many counts were recorded for this clonotype. The V gene is TRBV7-9, the J gene TRBJ2-7; the match to TRBD2 covers 8 bases. This CDR3 is 15 amino acids long. V lost 3 bases to trimming and J lost 1 base; unmatched junction nucleotides: 5. Germline-derived CDR1 and CDR2 are SEHNR and FQNEAQ (reference sequence). DNA of the CDR3: TGTGCCAGCAGCTTTCTCACTAGCGGATCCTACGAGCAGTACTTC. It encodes CASSFLTSGSYEQYF. The full variable domain, its missing parts supplied by reference TRBV7-9 and TRBJ2-7, is DTGVSQNPRHKITKRGQNVTFRCDPISEHNRLYWYRQTLGQGPEFLTYFQNEAQLEKSRLLSDRFSAERPKGSFSTLEIQRTEQGDSAMYLCASSFLTSGSYEQYFGPGTRLTVT.

The chain couples TRBV5-5 to TRBJ2-2; D is perhaps TRBD1 (6 bases). Germline CDR1 and CDR2: SGHKS and YYEKEE (reference sequence). V lost 0 bases and J 4 bases, leaving 28 bases between the germline ends. This CDR3 has 21 amino acids. This CDR3 reads CASSLAFGSPFRDTSTGELFF. In DNA, the CDR3 is TGTGCCAGCAGCTTGGCGTTTGGGAGTCCTTTTCGGGACACCTCCACCGGGGAGCTGTTTTTT.

This clonotype came up once. This rearrangement joins TRBV7-8 to TRBJ1-1; D perhaps matches TRBD1 (5 bases). The V end lost 5 bases, the J end lost 5 bases, and 18 bases lay between the germline ends. The CDR3 is 15 amino acids. Germline V gene data show CDR1 as SGHVS and CDR2 as FQNEAQ. In nucleotides, the CDR3 is TGTGCCAGCAGCCCAGCGGGAAGGGGTGCGACTGAAGCTTTCTTT. It translates to CASSPAGRGATEAFF.

The chain has TRBV11-3 and TRBJ2-2; the match to TRBD2 covers 10 bases. Trimming cost V 7 bases and J 4 bases; bases outside gene matches: 12. This CDR3 region has 17 residues. Germline CDR1 is SGHNT and CDR2 is YENEEA. The CDR3 DNA follows: TGTGCCAGCATCCAAAGAGCGGGGGGGCTTCGCACCGGGGAGCTGTTTTTT. Encoded protein: CASIQRAGGLRTGELFF.

This clonotype was seen a few times. This chain links TRBV28 with TRBJ1-2; 9 nucleotides agree with TRBD1. V trimming: 7 bases; J trimming: 3 bases; junction bases outside the gene matches: 12. The CDR3 has 16 amino acids. Germline-derived CDR1 and CDR2 are MDHEN and SYDVKM. DNA of the CDR3: TGTGCCAGCACCCCAATTCCGGGACAGGGCCACTATGGCTACACCTTC. It yields the protein CASTPIPGQGHYGYTF.